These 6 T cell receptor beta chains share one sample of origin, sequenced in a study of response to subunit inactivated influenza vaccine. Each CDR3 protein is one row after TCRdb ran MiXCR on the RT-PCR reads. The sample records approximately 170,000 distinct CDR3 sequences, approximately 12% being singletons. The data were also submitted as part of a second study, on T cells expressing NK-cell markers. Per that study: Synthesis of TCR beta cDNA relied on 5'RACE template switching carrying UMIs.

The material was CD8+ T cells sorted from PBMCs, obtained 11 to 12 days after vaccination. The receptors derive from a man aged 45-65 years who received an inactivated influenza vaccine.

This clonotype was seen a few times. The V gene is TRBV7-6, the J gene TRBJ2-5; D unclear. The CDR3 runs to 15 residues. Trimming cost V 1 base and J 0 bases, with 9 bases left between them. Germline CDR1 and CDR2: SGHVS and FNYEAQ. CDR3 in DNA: TGTGCCAGCAGCTTAGGGTTGGGGAACCAAGAGACCCAGTACTTC. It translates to CASSLGLGNQETQYF. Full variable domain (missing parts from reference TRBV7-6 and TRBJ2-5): GAGVSQSPRYKVTKRGQDVALRCDPISGHVSLYWYRQALGQGPEFLTYFNYEAQQDKSGLPNDRFSAERPEGSISTLTIQRTEQRDSAMYRCASSLGLGNQETQYFGPGTRLLVL.

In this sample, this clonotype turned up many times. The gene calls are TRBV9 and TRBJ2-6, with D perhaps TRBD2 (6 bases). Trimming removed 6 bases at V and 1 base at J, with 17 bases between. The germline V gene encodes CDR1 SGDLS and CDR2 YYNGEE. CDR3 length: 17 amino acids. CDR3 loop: CASTIGGGASGANVLTF. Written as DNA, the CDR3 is TGTGCCAGCACCATTGGGGGAGGTGCTTCTGGGGCCAACGTCCTGACTTTC.

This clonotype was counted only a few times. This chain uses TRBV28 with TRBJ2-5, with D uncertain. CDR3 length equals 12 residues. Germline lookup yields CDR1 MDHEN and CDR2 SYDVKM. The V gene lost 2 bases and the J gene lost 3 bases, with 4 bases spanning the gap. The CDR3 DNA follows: TGTGCCAGCAGTTTAGGGGAAGAGACCCAGTACTTC. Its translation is CASSLGEETQYF.

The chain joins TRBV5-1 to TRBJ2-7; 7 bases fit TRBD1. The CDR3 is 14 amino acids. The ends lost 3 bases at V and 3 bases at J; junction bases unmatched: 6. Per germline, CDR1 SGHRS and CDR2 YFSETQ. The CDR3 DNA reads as TGCGCCAGCAGCTACACCGGGACAGACTACGAGCAGTACTTC. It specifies CASSYTGTDYEQYF.

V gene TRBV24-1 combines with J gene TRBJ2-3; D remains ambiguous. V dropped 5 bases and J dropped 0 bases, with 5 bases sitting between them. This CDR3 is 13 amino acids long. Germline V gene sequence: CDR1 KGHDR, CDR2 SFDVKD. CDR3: CATSAPSTDTQYF. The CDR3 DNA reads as TGTGCCACCAGTGCCCCTAGCACAGATACGCAGTATTTT.

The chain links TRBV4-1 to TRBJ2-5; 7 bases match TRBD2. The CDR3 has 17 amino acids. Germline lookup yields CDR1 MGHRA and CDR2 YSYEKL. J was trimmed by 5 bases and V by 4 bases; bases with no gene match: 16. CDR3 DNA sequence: TGCGCCAGCAGCCGATTTAGTCTAGCGGTTGAAAAGGAGACCCAGTACTTC. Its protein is CASSRFSLAVEKETQYF.